This entry features one TCR beta chain sequence. The source of the sample is a study of blood T cell repertoires in COVID-19. Across the whole study: COVID-19 samples from acute and convalescent phases originated in the United States, Italy and Spain. Sample material is recorded as cDNA or gDNA derived from T cells, B-cell-depleted T cells, or PBMCs.

Trimming at V came to 6 bases and at J to 5 bases, leaving 7 bases not matched to a gene. This CDR3 comprises 14 residues. Germline-derived CDR1 and CDR2 are KGHDR and SFDVKD. Original methodology: Amplified reference gene primers provided the basis for estimating nucleated cell counts. Assay used: immunoSEQ multiplex PCR; TCRdb lists only in-frame clones, some missing. That table furnishes V, J and clone size, whereas the DNA furnished D and trimming. The sample yields some 77,000 clones, approximately 88% seen once. The sequencing input was peripheral blood. V is TRBV24-1 and J is TRBJ2-5, with 8 nucleotides matching TRBD2. The clonotype comes from a man aged 25-45 years with acute or convalescent COVID-19. The CDR3 protein is CATSPAGVGETQYF. The CDR3, as DNA: TGTGCCACCAGTCCAGCGGGAGTGGGTGAGACCCAGTACTTC.